Below, 13 T cell receptor beta chains from the same sample are listed, as sequenced in a study of response to subunit inactivated influenza vaccine. TCRdb re-derived calls from the RT-PCR reads in MiXCR, one entry per CDR3 protein. The table lists about 700,000 distinct CDR3 sequences, roughly 14% of them singletons, with 5.5% to 8% in the top ten. The sequencing used PBMCs from blood, collected 14 to 15 days before vaccination. The receptors come from a man aged 45-65 years who received an inactivated influenza vaccine.

A few counts support this clonotype. The gene calls are TRBV6-5 and TRBJ2-7; 7 bases match TRBD2. The CDR3 is made up of 14 amino acids. Germline CDR1 and CDR2: MNHEY and SVGAGI. Losses at the gene ends were 3 bases for V and 0 bases for J; bases not matched to a gene: 2. This CDR3 is CASSYERGSYEQYF. In nucleotides, the CDR3 is TGTGCCAGCAGTTATGAGCGGGGCTCCTACGAGCAGTACTTC.

Ten or more counts support this clonotype. The chain couples TRBV12-3 or TRBV12-4 to TRBJ2-2; 10 bases agree with TRBD2. V lost 5 bases, J lost 7 bases, and 7 bases stayed unmatched. This CDR3 region has 15 residues. The CDR3 protein is CASSPQGLASGELFF. CDR3 coding DNA: TGTGCCAGCAGTCCCCAGGGACTAGCGAGCGGGGAGCTGTTTTTT.

The chain employs TRBV9 and TRBJ2-3; D is ambiguous. The CDR3 has 14 amino acids. CDR1 and CDR2 from the germline V gene are SGDLS and YYNGEE. V was shortened by 4 bases and J by 2 bases, with 11 bases between the two germline ends. CDR3 loop: CASSPRLVTDTQYF. CDR3 nucleotide sequence: TGTGCCAGCAGCCCGCGACTTGTCACAGATACGCAGTATTTT.

Ten or more counts support this clonotype. The V gene is TRBV28, the J gene TRBJ2-3, with 10 nucleotides matching TRBD1. This CDR3 region has 16 residues. The V gene's germline CDR1 is MDHEN and CDR2 SYDVKM. Unmatched junction bases numbered 5, after V lost 3 bases and J lost 2 bases. The CDR3 loop is CASSLPGQGYTDTQYF. The DNA for the CDR3 is TGTGCCAGCAGTTTGCCGGGACAGGGGTACACAGATACGCAGTATTTT.

The chain employs TRBV5-1 and TRBJ1-2; D call uncertain. Trimming removed 0 bases from V and 0 bases from J, with 12 bases in between. The CDR3 loop spans 16 amino acids. Germline CDR1 and CDR2: SGHRS and YFSETQ. In DNA form, the CDR3 reads TGCGCCAGCAGCTTGGGAGCAGCTGGATCTAACTATGGCTACACCTTC. Translating gives CASSLGAAGSNYGYTF.

This clonotype was seen just once. This chain uses TRBV27 with TRBJ2-3, with 7 bases matching TRBD2. Germline assignment: CDR1 MNHEY and CDR2 SMNVEV (reference sequence). The CDR3 totals 14 residues. V shed 8 bases, J shed 6 bases, and the junction held 11 bases outside the gene matches. The CDR3 DNA reads TGTGCCAGCGGGTCGGGGGGTACCCCGGATACGCAGTATTTT. Residues: CASGSGGTPDTQYF.

This clonotype was observed a few times. V is TRBV30 and J is TRBJ2-2; the D is unclear. The CDR3 sequence is 12 residues long. From germline, CDR1 is GTSNPN and CDR2 SVGIG (reference sequence). Trimming left V 3 bases short and J 6 bases short, with 8 bases between. CDR3 region: CAWRPGPGELFF. DNA for the CDR3: TGTGCCTGGAGACCCGGGCCCGGGGAGCTGTTTTTT.

This rearrangement joins TRBV6-2 or TRBV6-3 to TRBJ1-5, with D perhaps matching TRBD1 (5 bases). This CDR3 is built from 14 residues. With 6 bases removed from V and 7 bases from J, the gap between germline ends came to 16 bases. Germline V gene sequence: CDR1 MNHEY, CDR2 SVGEGT. CDR3 bases: TGTGCCAGCAGCCTCCTTCGGGGGAACCAGCCCCAGCATTTT. It translates to CASSLLRGNQPQHF.

This clonotype came up a few times. J is TRBJ2-3 and V is TRBV9; a weak D match, TRBD2 (5 bases). The CDR3 runs 15 residues. Trimming stripped 0 bases from V and 4 bases from J, with 12 bases between. CDR1 SGDLS and CDR2 YYNGEE come from the germline V gene. Here the CDR3 reads CASSVGPGLADTQYF. In nucleotides, the CDR3 is TGTGCCAGCAGCGTAGGCCCGGGGTTGGCAGATACGCAGTATTTT.

The gene calls are TRBV20-1 and TRBJ2-3; 9 nucleotides align to TRBD2. CDR1 is DFQATT and CDR2 is SNEGSKA in the germline V gene (reference sequence). With V trimmed by 0 bases and J by 5 bases, 6 bases remained unmatched. CDR3 length equals 15 residues. The CDR3 sequence is CSARDVAGAKDTQYF. The CDR3 nucleotides read TGCAGTGCTAGAGATGTAGCGGGAGCGAAAGATACGCAGTATTTT.

The chain links TRBV28 to TRBJ2-7; 9 bases align to TRBD1. Looked up from germline, CDR1 is MDHEN and CDR2 is SYDVKM. CDR3 size: 17 residues. V was pared by 2 bases and J by 2 bases, with 10 bases of the junction left unmatched. CDR3 DNA: TGTGCCAGCAGTTTAGGGGTTGGACAGGGGAATGCCTACGAGCAGTACTTC. Protein sequence: CASSLGVGQGNAYEQYF.

The chain has TRBV7-2 and TRBJ2-5, with D possibly being TRBD1 (5 bases). CDR1 is SGHTA and CDR2 is FQGNSA in the germline V gene. Trimming stripped 6 bases from V and 5 bases from J, with 16 bases between. The CDR3 totals 14 residues. The DNA for the CDR3 is TGTGCCAGCAGGCAACGACAGCCACCCGAGACCCAGTACTTC. It translates to CASRQRQPPETQYF.

This clonotype was seen a few times. V gene TRBV20-1 combines with J gene TRBJ2-2; D is unclear. Looked up from germline, CDR1 is DFQATT and CDR2 is SNEGSKA (reference sequence). This CDR3 has 14 residues. V was trimmed by 3 bases and J by 0 bases, leaving 8 bases between them. Here the CDR3 DNA reads TGCAGTGCTAGGATTTCGCCGAACACCGGGGAGCTGTTTTTT. Encoded protein: CSARISPNTGELFF.